A selection of T cell receptor beta chains follows, all from one sample in a study of T cells in Graves' hyperthyroidism and ophthalmopathy. TCRdb independently ran MiXCR on the multiplex PCR reads; one entry per CDR3 protein. This sample has hundreds of thousands of distinct CDR3 sequences, with 18% found just once. Input material: blood. The receptors shown here come from a man aged 35 to 55 with Graves' hyperthyroidism. CDR3s include the opening cysteine and the closing phenylalanine or tryptophan. The D gene is left open where the match is weak. A clone size is listed for some rows: how often the clone was seen (once, few, many), or a class if it is expanded.

d_call,j_call,v_call,clone_size,cdr3_aa,cdr3_nt
NA,TRBJ1-4,TRBV24-1,few,CATSDPTGLNEKLFF,TGTGCCACCAGTGACCCGACAGGACTTAATGAAAAACTGTTTTTT
NA,TRBJ2-2,TRBV5-6,NA,CASQGSGYTGELFF,TGTGCCAGCCAGGGCTCGGGATACACCGGGGAGCTGTTTTTT
NA,TRBJ2-7,TRBV28,many,CATQVFAYPYEQYF,TGTGCCACCCAAGTTTTCGCGTATCCCTACGAGCAGTACTTC
TRBD2,TRBJ2-1,TRBV3-1,NA,CASSQRIAGGIYNEQFF,TGTGCCAGCAGCCAAAGGATAGCGGGGGGAATCTACAATGAGCAGTTCTTC
NA,TRBJ2-5,TRBV12-3/TRBV12-4,many,CASSLGQGLETQYF,TGTGCCAGCAGTTTAGGGCAGGGCCTCGAGACCCAGTACTTC
TRBD1,TRBJ2-3,TRBV4-3,NA,CASSQDLVGTGSTDTQYF,TGCGCCAGCAGCCAAGATCTAGTGGGGACAGGTAGCACAGATACGCAGTATTTT
NA,TRBJ1-1,TRBV3-1,many,CASSQDLGVEAFF,TGTGCCAGCAGCCAAGATCTAGGAGTAGAAGCTTTCTTT
TRBD1,TRBJ1-2,TRBV6-1,many,CASSSGPQGANYGYTF,TGTGCCAGCAGTTCCGGCCCACAGGGGGCCAACTATGGCTACACCTTC
NA,TRBJ2-3,TRBV18,NA,CASSPPRGVTDTQYF,TGTGCCAGCTCACCACCGAGGGGGGTGACAGATACGCAGTATTTT
TRBD1,TRBJ2-7,TRBV29-1,NA,CSVLLGTGSSEQYF,TGCAGCGTTCTCCTCGGGACAGGGTCTTCCGAGCAGTACTTC
NA,TRBJ2-2,TRBV28,NA,CASSLWVLAGTGELFF,TGTGCCAGCAGTTTATGGGTACTAGCAGGCACCGGGGAGCTGTTTTTT
NA,TRBJ1-1,TRBV19,few,CASTRGNTEAFF,TGTGCCAGTACGAGGGGCAACACTGAAGCTTTCTTT
NA,TRBJ2-7,TRBV3-1,many,CASSQGRYEQYF,TGTGCCAGCAGCCAGGGACGCTACGAGCAGTACTTC
TRBD1,TRBJ2-3,TRBV11-2,many,CASSPGTGGTDTQYF,TGTGCCAGCAGCCCAGGGACAGGAGGCACAGATACGCAGTATTTT
NA,TRBJ2-5,TRBV7-2,many,CASSLAGWYQETQYF,TGTGCCAGCAGCTTAGCGGGATGGTACCAAGAGACCCAGTACTTC
NA,TRBJ2-7,TRBV6-2/TRBV6-3,many,CASSPGPGAAGTYEQYF,TGTGCCAGCAGCCCCGGTCCAGGTGCCGCCGGGACCTACGAGCAGTACTTC
TRBD1,TRBJ2-7,TRBV3-1,many,CASSASGQVVDEQYF,TGTGCCAGCAGCGCCTCGGGACAGGTGGTTGACGAGCAGTACTTC
NA,TRBJ2-6,TRBV20-1,few,CSAREGSSGANVLTF,TGCAGTGCTAGAGAGGGGTCCTCTGGGGCCAACGTCCTGACTTTC
NA,TRBJ1-3,TRBV15,many,CATSRDQGIAGNTIYF,TGTGCCACCAGCAGAGATCAGGGAATCGCTGGAAACACCATATATTTT
NA,TRBJ1-1,TRBV10-1,many,CASSESTKTNPFF,TGCGCCAGCAGTGAGTCAACGAAAACCAACCCTTTCTTT
NA,TRBJ1-1,TRBV7-2,NA,CASSLVRGNTEAFF,TGTGCCAGCAGCTTAGTTAGGGGGAACACTGAAGCTTTCTTT
TRBD2,TRBJ2-3,TRBV20-1,NA,CSASMLAGGQTDTQYF,TGCAGTGCTAGTATGCTAGCGGGGGGCCAGACAGATACGCAGTATTTT
NA,TRBJ2-1,TRBV5-4,NA,CASSAGTGSSYNEQFF,TGTGCCAGCAGCGCAGGGACGGGGAGCTCCTACAATGAGCAGTTCTTC
TRBD2,TRBJ2-5,TRBV9,few,CASSVASGRVEETQYF,TGTGCCAGCAGCGTAGCCTCGGGGAGGGTCGAGGAGACCCAGTACTTC